This T cell receptor beta chain derives from a study of control samples from healthy donors and cancer patients (dated by TCRdb to between 2020 and 2021). Of note for this clone: The specificity of this receptor is unknown. The record has no base qualities; no much larger clone is one base away.

The germline ends are 13 bases apart after V is trimmed by 0 bases and J by 6 bases. CDR1 and CDR2 were assigned from the germline V gene as SGHRS and YFSETQ. From the cysteine through the phenylalanine, the CDR3 covers 14 amino acids. Kept here is only the CDR3 DNA, which spans 42 bases and is read in frame from base 1. Library construction relied on the immunoSEQ multiplex PCR assay. TCRdb provides this immuneACCESS table in a form limited to in-frame rearrangements. Some clones are lacking; in checked studies, under half of them reflect an unresolved V gene, and why the rest are absent is not known. The sample profile shows about 27,000 clones; around 90% of them were found once. The leading ten clones occupy 10% to 15% of the sample.

The chain is made from TRBV5-1 and TRBJ2-7, with a weak D call of TRBD1 (6 bases match). The sequence was obtained from a man aged 50 to 60 with lung cancer. Sequenced input: PBMCs. The CDR3 loop reads CASSLDQGFSEQYF. The DNA reads as follows: TGCGCCAGCAGCTTGGACCAGGGGTTTTCCGAGCAGTACTTC.